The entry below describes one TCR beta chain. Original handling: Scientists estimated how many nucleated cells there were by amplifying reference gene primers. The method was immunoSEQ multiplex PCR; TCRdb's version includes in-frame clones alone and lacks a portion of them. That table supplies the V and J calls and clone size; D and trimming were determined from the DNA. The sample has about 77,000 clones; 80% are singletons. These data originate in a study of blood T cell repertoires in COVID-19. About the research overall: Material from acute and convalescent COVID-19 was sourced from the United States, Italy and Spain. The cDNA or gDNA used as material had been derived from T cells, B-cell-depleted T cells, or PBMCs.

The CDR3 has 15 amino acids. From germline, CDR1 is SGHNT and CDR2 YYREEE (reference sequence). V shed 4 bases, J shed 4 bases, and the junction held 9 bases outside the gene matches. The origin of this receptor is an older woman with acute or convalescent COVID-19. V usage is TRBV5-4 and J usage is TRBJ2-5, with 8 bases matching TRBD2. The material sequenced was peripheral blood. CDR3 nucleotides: TGTGCCAGCAGCCGCGCCGGGGGGGCCGCAGAGACCCAGTACTTC. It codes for CASSRAGGAAETQYF.